This T cell receptor beta chain was captured in a study of blood T cell repertoires in COVID-19 (dated by TCRdb to about 2020). As for the study more broadly: Samples from collaborators originated in the United States, Italy and Spain and spanned both the acute and convalescent phases of COVID-19. The material from the prospective study consisted of cDNA or gDNA derived from T cells, B-cell-depleted T cells, or PBMCs. The dataset comprised deeply sampled blood TCRbeta repertoires from subjects exposed to, actively infected with, or recovered from COVID-19. The repertoires were released in a freely available public database meant as a resource for research on the immune response to SARS-CoV-2. Samples were obtained from the ongoing ImmuneRACE study (first 160 participants) and from 1,254 subjects provided by 6 global collaborators. Nearly every sample came with metadata listing a de-identified subject ID, COVID-19 status, age in years and sex. Where HLA class I and class II types were available, the types were taken from metadata supplied by the sample provider, not from assay-based typing. What the authors observed across the whole study: How much clinical and demographic metadata was included differed by source and by participant, and the metadata was provided uncurated.

TCRbeta CDR3 regions were amplified from genomic DNA using the immunoSEQ Assay, a bias-controlled multiplex PCR. In the authors' own workflow: Within the assay, amplification of reference gene primers was used to estimate how many nucleated cells each sample contained. Sequence reads were collapsed and filtered to measure the absolute abundance of every unique TCRbeta CDR3 rearrangement. Productive Simpson clonality was computed per sample as the square root of Simpson's diversity index over productive rearrangements. The table comes from immuneACCESS by way of TCRdb, which keeps in-frame sequences with V and J called. Part of the clones is missing from these tables; in studies checked, under half for an unresolved V gene and the rest for unknown reasons. From that table come the V and J calls and clone size; the DNA was used to work out D and trimming. The sample table shows roughly 160,000 clones, and roughly 85% are seen once. The ten largest clones add up to approximately 8% of the sample.

The collaborating institutions used their own protocols to collect whole blood in K2EDTA tubes. For TCRbeta analysis, collaborator samples were shipped as frozen whole blood, as isolated PBMCs, or as DNA extracted from either sample type. There are 15 amino acids in the CDR3, from cysteine to phenylalanine inclusive. CDR3 DNA only is kept here, 45 bases in frame from base 1. The germline V gene sets CDR1 to KGHSH and CDR2 to LQKENI. Deletion took 4 bases off V and 3 bases off J, with a span of 15 bases between the germline ends. To note about this clone: The antigen it recognizes is unknown. Within one base of it there is no much larger clone, and no base qualities were kept.

Material for sequencing was peripheral blood. In this chain, TRBV18 is recombined with TRBJ1-1, and TRBD1 may be the D gene, going by 5 matching bases. The receptor was derived from a man in his 60s with acute or convalescent COVID-19. The nucleotides are TGTGCCAGCTCACTCGGTCCAGGAGGGGACACTGAAGCTTTCTTT. It specifies CASSLGPGGDTEAFF. Reference TRBV18 and TRBJ1-1 proteins supply the regions before and after the CDR3; the full variable domain is: NAGVMQNPRHLVRRRGQEARLRCSPMKGHSHVYWYRQLPEEGLKFMVYLQKENIIDESGMPKERFSAEFPKEGPSILRIQQVVRGDSAAYFCASSLGPGGDTEAFFGQGTRLTVV.